Below, 12 T cell receptor beta chains from the same sample are listed, as sequenced in a study of blood T cells in healthy people across ages. With a J-beta primer mix and a sample-barcoded 5' primer, a second PCR ran about 7 to 11 cycles. One entry per CDR3 protein, called by TCRdb with MiXCR from the 5' RACE reads. The sample consists of under 2,000,000 distinct CDR3 sequences, less than 50% of them appearing once. The sequenced material came from blood. All receptors come from a woman aged 40-49 years in good health.

The V call is TRBV20-1, the J call TRBJ2-6; possible D gene TRBD2, 6 bases. This CDR3 has 16 amino acids. The germline V and J ends were trimmed by 4 bases and 0 bases, with 13 bases remaining between them. Germline V gene sequence: CDR1 DFQATT, CDR2 SNEGSKA (reference sequence). The CDR3 sequence is CSATGGSFSGANVLTF. CDR3 DNA sequence: TGCAGTGCTACCGGAGGGTCGTTCTCTGGGGCCAACGTCCTGACTTTC.

This clonotype has more than one count but fewer than ten. The CDR3 DNA is TGCGCCAGCACTGGACAGGGCGAGCAGTACTTC. Translated: CASTGQGEQYF. This chain joins TRBV5-1 and TRBJ2-7; 8 bases align to TRBD1. V shed 6 bases and J 6 bases; nucleotides not matched to a gene: 2. The CDR3 consists of 11 residues. Germline CDR1 reads SGHRS; CDR2 reads YFSETQ. Based on the CDR3 plus reference TRBV5-1 and TRBJ2-7, the full variable domain is KAGVTQTPRYLIKTRGQQVTLSCSPISGHRSVSWYQQTPGQGLQFLFEYFSETQRNKGNFPGRFSGRQFSNSRSEMNVSTLELGDSALYLCASTGQGEQYFGPGTRLTVT.

This chain uses TRBV15 with TRBJ2-5, with 15 bases that match TRBD2. The CDR3 loop spans 17 amino acids. Looked up from germline, CDR1 is LNHNV and CDR2 is YYDKDF (reference sequence). Germline trimming cut 3 bases from V and 2 bases from J; bases unmatched to any gene: 4. CDR3 sequence: CATSSPGTSGGQETQYF. CDR3 nucleotides: TGTGCCACCAGCAGCCCTGGGACTAGCGGGGGGCAAGAGACCCAGTACTTC.

This clonotype was recorded many times. The CDR3 protein is CSARVGGRIYEQYF. DNA of the CDR3: TGCAGTGCTAGAGTGGGTGGGCGGATCTACGAGCAGTACTTC. The gene calls are TRBV20-1 and TRBJ2-7; D unclear. This CDR3 has 14 amino acids. V was trimmed by 1 base and J by 3 bases, leaving 13 bases between them. CDR1 is DFQATT and CDR2 is SNEGSKA in the germline V gene (reference sequence).

CDR3 protein: CASSLWGGELFF. The CDR3 DNA sequence: TGTGCCAGCAGTTTATGGGGCGGGGAGCTGTTTTTT. The chain employs TRBV27 and TRBJ2-2; D is undetermined. Deletions cut 1 base from V and 7 bases from J, with 4 bases between. The CDR3 consists of 12 residues. Germline-derived CDR1 and CDR2 are MNHEY and SMNVEV (reference sequence).

This clonotype turned up a few times. The CDR3 coding sequence is TGCAGTGCTCATCTAGGGGTTAATCAGCCCCAGCATTTT. Protein sequence: CSAHLGVNQPQHF. The chain couples TRBV20-1 to TRBJ1-5; D is possibly TRBD1 (5 bases). The CDR3 runs 13 residues. CDR1 and CDR2 (germline): DFQATT, SNEGSKA (reference sequence). The V end lost 5 bases, the J end lost 4 bases, and 12 bases lay between the germline ends.

The chain has TRBV14 and TRBJ2-5; D is perhaps TRBD2 (6 bases). This CDR3 contains 15 residues. Germline lookup yields CDR1 SGHDN and CDR2 FVKESK. Trimming stripped 0 bases from V and 0 bases from J, with 8 bases between. The CDR3 protein is CASSQDGGYQETQYF. Here the CDR3 DNA reads TGTGCCAGCAGCCAAGATGGGGGGTACCAAGAGACCCAGTACTTC.

This clonotype was picked up a small number of times. This chain joins TRBV5-6 and TRBJ2-1, with 8 bases matching TRBD2. The J segment lost 6 bases and the V segment lost 4 bases, leaving 3 bases of the junction unmatched. Germline CDR1 SGHDT, CDR2 YYEEEE. The CDR3 totals 13 residues. CDR3 residues: CASSRREGNEQFF. CDR3 sequence (DNA): TGTGCCAGCAGCCGCCGGGAGGGCAATGAGCAGTTCTTC. Full variable domain (outside the CDR3, taken from reference TRBV5-6 and TRBJ2-1): DAGVTQSPTHLIKTRGQQVTLRCSPKSGHDTVSWYQQALGQGPQFIFQYYEEEERQRGNFPDRFSGHQFPNYSSELNVNALLLGDSALYLCASSRREGNEQFFGPGTRLTVL.

The chain has TRBV6-2 or TRBV6-3 and TRBJ2-5, with D possibly being TRBD1 (6 bases). The CDR3 runs to 13 residues. Germline V gene data show CDR1 as MNHEY and CDR2 as SVGEGT. Trimming took off 6 bases at V and 7 bases at J, with 15 bases between the two ends. This CDR3 is CASSKTGSGTQYF. CDR3 DNA sequence: TGTGCCAGCAGCAAAACAGGGTCAGGGACCCAGTACTTC.

The CDR3 is CASSLSRGGFNEQFF. The CDR3 nucleotides are TGTGCCAGCAGCTTATCTCGGGGGGGCTTTAATGAGCAGTTCTTC. The rearrangement uses TRBV7-3 and TRBJ2-1; 8 bases line up with TRBD2. Per the germline V gene, CDR1 is SGHTA and CDR2 is FQGTGA. There are 15 residues in the CDR3. V lost 2 bases to trimming and J lost 7 bases; unmatched junction nucleotides: 7.

The chain joins TRBV7-2 to TRBJ2-4; tentatively, D is TRBD2 (5 bases). The J call is uncertain, as TRBJ2-7 better fits the DNA end. This CDR3 contains 15 residues. The germline V gene has CDR1 SGHTA and CDR2 FQGNSA. CDR3 coding DNA: TGTGCCAGCAGCCCAGGTGTAGCGAAGTTTTACGAGCAGTACTTC. Translated, it gives CASSPGVAKFYEQYF.

This chain uses TRBV28 with TRBJ1-4; TRBD1 matches at 10 bases. The CDR3 consists of 11 residues. The germline V gene encodes CDR1 MDHEN and CDR2 SYDVKM. The J segment lost 15 bases and the V segment lost 6 bases, leaving 4 bases of the junction unmatched. This CDR3 reads CASRTGQGMFF. CDR3 nucleotides: TGTGCCAGCAGGACGGGACAGGGGATGTTTTTT.